The T cell receptor beta chain described here comes from a study of cytomegalovirus exposure and HLA in healthy donors. Study as a whole: Of roughly 400 genotyped donors, 81% grouped in the Caucasian-associated ancestry cluster.

Broader study findings: Reportedly, TCR beta sequences accurately predicted HLA-A and HLA-B alleles in most subjects. In vitro data verified three CMV-associated chains as specific for CMV antigens. A later analysis linked a missense DCLRE1C variant to TCR beta V- and J-gene trimming.

Notes on this clone: The antigen is not known.

The CDR3 contains 12 residues. The V end lost 4 bases, the J end lost 1 base, and 4 bases lay between the germline ends. Looked up from germline, CDR1 is SGHVS and CDR2 is FNYEAQ. The study ran its PCR with 60 Vbeta and 13 Jbeta primers. Only in-frame clones appear in the TCRdb table, and some are missing; sequencing was by immunoSEQ multiplex PCR. Its listing shows around 58,000 clones. The source of this sequence is a man aged 50 to 59 in good health and CMV-seropositive. Sequenced: PBMCs. The gene calls are TRBV7-6 and TRBJ2-5; D ambiguous. CDR3 in DNA: TGTGCCAGCAGCTACATCCAAGAGACCCAGTACTTC. This sequence encodes CASSYIQETQYF.